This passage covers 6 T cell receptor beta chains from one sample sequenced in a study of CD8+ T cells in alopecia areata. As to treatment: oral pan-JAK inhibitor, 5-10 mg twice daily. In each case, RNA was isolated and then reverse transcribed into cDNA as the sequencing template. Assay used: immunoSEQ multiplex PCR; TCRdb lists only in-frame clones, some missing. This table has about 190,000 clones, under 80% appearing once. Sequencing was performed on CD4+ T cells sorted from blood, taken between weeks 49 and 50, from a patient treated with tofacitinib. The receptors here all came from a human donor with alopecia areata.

The CDR3 DNA sequence: TGTGCCAGCAGTGAATGGAATGAGCAGTTCTTC. Protein sequence: CASSEWNEQFF. V and J are TRBV25-1 and TRBJ2-1; no definite D call. The CDR3 is 11 residues long. V lost 1 base and J 7 bases, leaving 2 bases between the germline ends. CDR1 MGHDK and CDR2 SYGVNS come from the germline V gene.

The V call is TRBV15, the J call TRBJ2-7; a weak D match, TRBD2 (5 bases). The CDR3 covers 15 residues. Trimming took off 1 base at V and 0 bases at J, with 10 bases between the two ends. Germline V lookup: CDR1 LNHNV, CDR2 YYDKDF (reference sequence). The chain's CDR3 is CATSRGAGNSYEQYF. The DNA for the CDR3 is TGTGCCACCAGCAGAGGAGCCGGGAACTCCTACGAGCAGTACTTC. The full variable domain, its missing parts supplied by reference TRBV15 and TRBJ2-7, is DAMVIQNPRYQVTQFGKPVTLSCSQTLNHNVMYWYQQKSSQAPKLLFHYYDKDFNNEADTPDNFQSRRPNTSFCFLDIRSPGLGDTAMYLCATSRGAGNSYEQYFGPGTRLTVT.

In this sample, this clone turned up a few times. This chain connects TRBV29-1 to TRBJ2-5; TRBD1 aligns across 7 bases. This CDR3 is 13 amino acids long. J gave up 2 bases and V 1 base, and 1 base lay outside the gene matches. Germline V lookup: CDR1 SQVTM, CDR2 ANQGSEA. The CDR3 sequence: CSVEGTGQETQYF. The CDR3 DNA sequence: TGCAGCGTTGAAGGGACAGGTCAAGAGACCCAGTACTTC.

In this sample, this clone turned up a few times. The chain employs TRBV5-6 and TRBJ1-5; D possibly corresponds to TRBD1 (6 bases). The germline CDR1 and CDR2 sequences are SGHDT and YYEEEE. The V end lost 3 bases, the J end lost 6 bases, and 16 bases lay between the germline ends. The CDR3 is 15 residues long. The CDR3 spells CASSSWGGGGQPQHF. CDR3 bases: TGTGCCAGCAGCTCCTGGGGGGGCGGCGGTCAGCCCCAGCATTTT.

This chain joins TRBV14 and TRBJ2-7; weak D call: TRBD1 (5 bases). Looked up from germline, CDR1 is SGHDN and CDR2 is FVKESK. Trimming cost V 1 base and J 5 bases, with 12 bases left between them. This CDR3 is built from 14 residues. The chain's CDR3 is CASSQGQGWNEQYF. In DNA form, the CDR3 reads TGTGCCAGCAGCCAAGGTCAGGGATGGAACGAGCAGTACTTC.

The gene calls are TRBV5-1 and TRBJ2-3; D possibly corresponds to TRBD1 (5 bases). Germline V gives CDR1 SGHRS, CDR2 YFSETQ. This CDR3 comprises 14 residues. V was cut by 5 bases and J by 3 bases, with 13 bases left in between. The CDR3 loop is CASRGAMGTDTQYF. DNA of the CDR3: TGCGCCAGCAGAGGGGCCATGGGAACAGATACGCAGTATTTT.